These T cell receptor beta chains were read from a single sample in a study of shared clonotypes between healthy human individuals. The protocol was immunoSEQ multiplex PCR, while the TCRdb copy is restricted to in-frame clones and leaves out a portion. The repertoire holds a few hundred thousand clones, with roughly 79% as singletons. Sequences were obtained from PBMCs. The receptors stem from a woman aged 35 to 49 in good health. Some clones in this sample may be carry-over from other donors' samples. CDR3s include the opening cysteine and the closing phenylalanine or tryptophan. Clone sizes are given selectively: once, few, many, or a class where the clone is expanded.

cdr3_length: 15; v_call: TRBV6-6; j_call: TRBJ2-1; clone_size: .; cdr3_aa: CASSSSGGVNNEQFF
cdr3_length: 13; v_call: TRBV25-1; j_call: TRBJ2-7; clone_size: .; cdr3_aa: CASSVQSSYEQYF
cdr3_length: 13; v_call: TRBV7-2; j_call: TRBJ2-7; clone_size: .; cdr3_aa: CASSQLAGREQYF
cdr3_length: 15; v_call: TRBV5-1; j_call: TRBJ2-1; clone_size: .; cdr3_aa: CASSLLADSYNEQFF
cdr3_length: 17; v_call: TRBV21-1; j_call: TRBJ2-7; clone_size: .; cdr3_aa: CASSKDWFRTNTYEQYF
cdr3_length: 13; v_call: TRBV14; j_call: TRBJ2-5; clone_size: .; cdr3_aa: CASSQDLGGDQYF
cdr3_length: 13; v_call: TRBV30; j_call: TRBJ2-1; clone_size: once; cdr3_aa: CAWANQLVGEQFF
cdr3_length: 12; v_call: TRBV18; j_call: TRBJ1-4; clone_size: few; cdr3_aa: CASSPPAGDLFF
cdr3_length: 16; v_call: TRBV25-1; j_call: TRBJ2-3; clone_size: once; cdr3_aa: CASSEYNQPGTDTQYF
cdr3_length: 18; v_call: TRBV5-1; j_call: TRBJ1-4; clone_size: .; cdr3_aa: CASSREPPGGAGNEKLFF
cdr3_length: 15; v_call: TRBV9; j_call: TRBJ2-1; clone_size: .; cdr3_aa: CASSVGTVPTDEQFF
cdr3_length: 13; v_call: TRBV7-9; j_call: TRBJ1-1; clone_size: .; cdr3_aa: CASSQDLNTEAFF
cdr3_length: 11; v_call: TRBV25-1; j_call: TRBJ1-1; clone_size: .; cdr3_aa: CASSEGGVAFF
cdr3_length: 14; v_call: TRBV19; j_call: TRBJ2-3; clone_size: .; cdr3_aa: CASILGHSTDTQYF
cdr3_length: 12; v_call: TRBV29-1; j_call: .; clone_size: .; cdr3_aa: CSADRGCYEQYF
cdr3_length: 15; v_call: TRBV5-6; j_call: TRBJ1-2; clone_size: .; cdr3_aa: CASSTGQGAVYGYTF
cdr3_length: 16; v_call: TRBV5-6; j_call: TRBJ1-2; clone_size: .; cdr3_aa: CASSLRRDRLNYGYTF
cdr3_length: 14; v_call: TRBV18; j_call: TRBJ2-3; clone_size: .; cdr3_aa: CASSPMGGADTQYF
cdr3_length: 16; v_call: TRBV7-3; j_call: TRBJ2-5; clone_size: .; cdr3_aa: CASSLTGVGAQETQYF
cdr3_length: 15; v_call: TRBV28; j_call: TRBJ2-7; clone_size: few; cdr3_aa: CASSLGGGGAEEQYF
cdr3_length: 16; v_call: TRBV28; j_call: TRBJ2-5; clone_size: .; cdr3_aa: CASSFGDQGGWETQYF
cdr3_length: 14; v_call: TRBV6-1; j_call: TRBJ1-3; clone_size: .; cdr3_aa: CASTTVNSGNTIYF
cdr3_length: 13; v_call: TRBV5-4; j_call: TRBJ1-2; clone_size: .; cdr3_aa: CASSLGPNYGYTF
cdr3_length: 16; v_call: TRBV28; j_call: TRBJ2-2; clone_size: .; cdr3_aa: CASSWGEGTSTGELFF
cdr3_length: 15; v_call: TRBV28; j_call: TRBJ1-5; clone_size: .; cdr3_aa: CASSSPTGGNQPQHF
cdr3_length: 16; v_call: TRBV19; j_call: TRBJ1-2; clone_size: .; cdr3_aa: CASSPLRGGRNYGYTF
cdr3_length: 13; v_call: TRBV4-2; j_call: TRBJ2-7; clone_size: .; cdr3_aa: CASSPTSAYEQYF
cdr3_length: 15; v_call: TRBV25-1; j_call: TRBJ2-3; clone_size: .; cdr3_aa: CASSDSARAADTQYF
cdr3_length: 12; v_call: TRBV5-4; j_call: TRBJ1-1; clone_size: .; cdr3_aa: CASSIGGPEAFF
cdr3_length: 16; v_call: TRBV5-4; j_call: TRBJ1-2; clone_size: .; cdr3_aa: CASSLAPRRINYGYTF
cdr3_length: 14; v_call: TRBV27; j_call: TRBJ1-1; clone_size: .; cdr3_aa: CASSPGTSNTEAFF
cdr3_length: 16; v_call: TRBV11-2; j_call: TRBJ2-5; clone_size: .; cdr3_aa: CASSLRDRAYQETQYF
cdr3_length: 17; v_call: TRBV19; j_call: TRBJ1-5; clone_size: .; cdr3_aa: CASSTNRAVASNQPQHF
cdr3_length: 14; v_call: TRBV28; j_call: TRBJ2-7; clone_size: .; cdr3_aa: CASKRLAVSYEQYF
cdr3_length: 15; v_call: TRBV2; j_call: TRBJ1-2; clone_size: few; cdr3_aa: CASGGLQGSNYGYTF
cdr3_length: 15; v_call: TRBV11-2; j_call: TRBJ2-7; clone_size: .; cdr3_aa: CASSVWAGVADEQYF
cdr3_length: 13; v_call: TRBV30; j_call: TRBJ1-2; clone_size: .; cdr3_aa: CAWSKGGDYGYTF
cdr3_length: 12; v_call: TRBV6-5; j_call: TRBJ2-2; clone_size: .; cdr3_aa: CASTRGAGELFF
cdr3_length: 16; v_call: TRBV15; j_call: TRBJ2-3; clone_size: .; cdr3_aa: CATSRVLAGITDTQYF
cdr3_length: 15; v_call: TRBV28; j_call: TRBJ2-7; clone_size: once; cdr3_aa: CASSFVRDPAYEQYF
cdr3_length: 16; v_call: TRBV4-1; j_call: TRBJ2-1; clone_size: .; cdr3_aa: CASSQGSPIIRGEQFF
cdr3_length: 13; v_call: TRBV4-3; j_call: TRBJ2-5; clone_size: .; cdr3_aa: CASSQNLQETQYF
cdr3_length: 16; v_call: TRBV5-4; j_call: TRBJ2-3; clone_size: many; cdr3_aa: CASRDDRGRATDTQYF
cdr3_length: 16; v_call: TRBV5-1; j_call: TRBJ2-2; clone_size: .; cdr3_aa: CASSLVGGANTGELFF
cdr3_length: 15; v_call: TRBV12-5; j_call: TRBJ2-1; clone_size: .; cdr3_aa: CASSEGDPSYNEQFF
cdr3_length: 15; v_call: TRBV6-1; j_call: TRBJ2-5; clone_size: .; cdr3_aa: CASHPGGEVSETQYF
cdr3_length: 12; v_call: TRBV11-2; j_call: TRBJ1-2; clone_size: .; cdr3_aa: CASSLDLEGYTF
cdr3_length: 17; v_call: TRBV28; j_call: TRBJ2-3; clone_size: .; cdr3_aa: CASSLFEAGDGTDTQYF
cdr3_length: 14; v_call: TRBV7-8; j_call: TRBJ2-7; clone_size: .; cdr3_aa: CASSGNRVAYEQYF
cdr3_length: 15; v_call: TRBV28; j_call: TRBJ1-4; clone_size: .; cdr3_aa: CASSKSGTGREKLFF
cdr3_length: 12; v_call: TRBV2; j_call: TRBJ2-3; clone_size: .; cdr3_aa: CASRVSTDTQYF
cdr3_length: 12; v_call: TRBV27; j_call: TRBJ1-3; clone_size: .; cdr3_aa: CASSFMGNTIYF
cdr3_length: 14; v_call: TRBV11-2; j_call: TRBJ2-7; clone_size: .; cdr3_aa: CASSLGGGHYEQYF
cdr3_length: 15; v_call: TRBV9; j_call: TRBJ1-2; clone_size: once; cdr3_aa: CASSVGGLLNYGYTF
cdr3_length: 15; v_call: TRBV28; j_call: TRBJ2-7; clone_size: .; cdr3_aa: CASRMALGTAEPQYF
cdr3_length: 15; v_call: TRBV27; j_call: TRBJ2-1; clone_size: .; cdr3_aa: CASSFDRDPYNEQFF
cdr3_length: 15; v_call: TRBV6-1; j_call: TRBJ2-1; clone_size: .; cdr3_aa: CASTKQLGTYNEQFF
cdr3_length: 19; v_call: TRBV28; j_call: TRBJ2-4; clone_size: .; cdr3_aa: CASSFVASGSEWAENIQYF